This paragraph reports one TCR beta chain. The antigen is unknown. TCRdb passed the RT-PCR reads through MiXCR, listing each CDR3 protein once. The sample records over 750,000 distinct CDR3 sequences, 21% being singletons. The sample comes from a study of response to subunit inactivated influenza vaccine. The germline gives CDR1 MGHRA, CDR2 YSYEKL. V was pared by 3 bases and J by 2 bases, with 23 bases between. This CDR3 has 20 residues. Findings and caveats of the study: That few new T cells are recruited by each seasonal influenza vaccination was the authors' suggestion.

The TCR originated in a man in his fifties who received an inactivated influenza vaccine. The genes are TRBV4-1 and TRBJ2-6, with D maybe TRBD1 (8 bases). The sample in question was PBMCs from blood, obtained 5 to 6 days after vaccination. The CDR3 spells CASSQHTTGGAFTGANVLTF. The CDR3 DNA is TGCGCCAGCAGCCAGCACACCACAGGGGGGGCTTTTACTGGGGCCAACGTCCTGACTTTC.